This T cell receptor beta chain came from a study of cytomegalovirus exposure and HLA in healthy donors. General study findings and limits: Per a prior analysis, the majority of TCR beta V segments were productive roughly 90% or roughly 30% of the time. The majority of TCR sequences were rare, yet some public TCRs appeared in many donors. A later analysis showed HLA-associated TCR beta chains outstripping equally common others in clonal expansion. Some V segments, including TRBV6-2 and TRBV6-3, were excluded as indistinguishable.

PCR primers comprised 60 Vbeta and 13 Jbeta primers. Sequenced by immunoSEQ multiplex PCR; TCRdb stores in-frame clones only, minus some. This table has approximately 91,000 clones, roughly 67% appearing once. With 3 bases clipped from V and 2 bases from J, the junction kept 4 bases outside the gene matches. This CDR3 region has 15 residues. Germline CDR1 is SEHNR and CDR2 is FQNEAQ (reference sequence). Regarding this clone: The antigen is unknown.

The V gene is TRBV7-9, the J gene TRBJ2-1, with TRBD2 matching 7 bases. The sequencing input was PBMCs. The source is a human donor in good health. The DNA of the CDR3 is TGTGCCAGCAGCTTGGGGGACTACCCCTACAATGAGCAGTTCTTC. It encodes CASSLGDYPYNEQFF.